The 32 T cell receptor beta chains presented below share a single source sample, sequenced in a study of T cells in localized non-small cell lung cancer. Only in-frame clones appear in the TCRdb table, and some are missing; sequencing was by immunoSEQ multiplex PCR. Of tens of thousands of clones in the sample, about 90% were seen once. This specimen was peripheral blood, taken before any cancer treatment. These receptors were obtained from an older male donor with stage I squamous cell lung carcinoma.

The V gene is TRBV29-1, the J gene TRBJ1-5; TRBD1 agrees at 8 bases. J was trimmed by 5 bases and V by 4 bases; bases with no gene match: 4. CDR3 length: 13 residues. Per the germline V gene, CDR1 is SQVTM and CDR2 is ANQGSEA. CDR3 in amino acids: CSVGTGPYQPQHF. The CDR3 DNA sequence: TGCAGCGTTGGGACAGGGCCTTATCAGCCCCAGCATTTT.

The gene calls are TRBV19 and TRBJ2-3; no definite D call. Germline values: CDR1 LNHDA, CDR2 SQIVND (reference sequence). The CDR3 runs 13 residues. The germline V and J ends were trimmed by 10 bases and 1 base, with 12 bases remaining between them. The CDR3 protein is CATRGPGTDTQYF. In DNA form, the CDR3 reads TGTGCCACTAGAGGCCCTGGCACAGATACGCAGTATTTT.

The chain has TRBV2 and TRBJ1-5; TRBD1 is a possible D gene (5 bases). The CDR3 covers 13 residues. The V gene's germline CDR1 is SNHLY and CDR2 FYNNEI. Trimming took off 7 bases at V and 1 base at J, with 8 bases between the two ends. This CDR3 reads CASKRDSNQPQHF. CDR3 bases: TGTGCCAGCAAGCGGGACAGCAATCAGCCCCAGCATTTT.

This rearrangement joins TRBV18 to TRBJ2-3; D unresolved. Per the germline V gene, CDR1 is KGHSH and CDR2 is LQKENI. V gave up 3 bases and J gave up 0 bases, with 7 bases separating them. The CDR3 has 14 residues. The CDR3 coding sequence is TGTGCCAGCTCACCGACACGTAGCACAGATACGCAGTATTTT. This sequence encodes CASSPTRSTDTQYF. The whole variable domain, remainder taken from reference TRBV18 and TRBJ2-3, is NAGVMQNPRHLVRRRGQEARLRCSPMKGHSHVYWYRQLPEEGLKFMVYLQKENIIDESGMPKERFSAEFPKEGPSILRIQQVVRGDSAAYFCASSPTRSTDTQYFGPGTRLTVL.

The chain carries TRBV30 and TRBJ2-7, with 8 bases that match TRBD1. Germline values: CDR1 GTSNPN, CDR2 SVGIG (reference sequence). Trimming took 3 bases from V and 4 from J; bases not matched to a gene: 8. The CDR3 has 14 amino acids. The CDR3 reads CAWRFAGGPYEQYF. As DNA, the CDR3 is TGTGCCTGGAGGTTTGCAGGGGGCCCGTACGAGCAGTACTTC.

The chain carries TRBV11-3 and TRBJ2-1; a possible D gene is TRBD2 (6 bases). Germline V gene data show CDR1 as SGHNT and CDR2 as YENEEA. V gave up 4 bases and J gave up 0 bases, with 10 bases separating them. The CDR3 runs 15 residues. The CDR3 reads CASSYGTPSYNEQFF. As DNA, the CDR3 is TGTGCCAGCAGCTACGGGACTCCCTCCTACAATGAGCAGTTCTTC.

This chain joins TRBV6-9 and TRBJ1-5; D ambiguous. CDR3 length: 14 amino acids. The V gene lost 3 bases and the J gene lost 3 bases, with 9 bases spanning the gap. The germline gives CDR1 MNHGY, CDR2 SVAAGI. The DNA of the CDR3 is TGTGCCAGCAGTTACCCGACGGACAATCAGCCCCAGCATTTT. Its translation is CASSYPTDNQPQHF.

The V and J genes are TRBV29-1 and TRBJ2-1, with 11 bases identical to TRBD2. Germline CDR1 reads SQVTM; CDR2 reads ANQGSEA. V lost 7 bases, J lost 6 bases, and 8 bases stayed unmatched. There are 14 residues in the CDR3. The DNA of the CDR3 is TGCAGCGGCAAAACTAGCGGGAGCTTCAATGAGCAGTTCTTC. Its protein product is CSGKTSGSFNEQFF.

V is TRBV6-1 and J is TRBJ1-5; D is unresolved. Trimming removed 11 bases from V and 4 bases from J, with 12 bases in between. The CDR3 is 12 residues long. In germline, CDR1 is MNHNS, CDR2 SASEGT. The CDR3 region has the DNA TGTGCCGGCGGCTATCTTAATCAGCCCCAGCATTTT. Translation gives CAGGYLNQPQHF.

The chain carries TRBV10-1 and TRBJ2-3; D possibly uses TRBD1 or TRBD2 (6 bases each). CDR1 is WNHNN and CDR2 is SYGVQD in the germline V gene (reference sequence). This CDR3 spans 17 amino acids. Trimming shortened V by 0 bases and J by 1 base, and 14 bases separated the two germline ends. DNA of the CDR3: TGCGCCAGCAGTGAGTCGGGGGGTAGGGGGGGCACAGATACGCAGTATTTT. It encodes CASSESGGRGGTDTQYF.

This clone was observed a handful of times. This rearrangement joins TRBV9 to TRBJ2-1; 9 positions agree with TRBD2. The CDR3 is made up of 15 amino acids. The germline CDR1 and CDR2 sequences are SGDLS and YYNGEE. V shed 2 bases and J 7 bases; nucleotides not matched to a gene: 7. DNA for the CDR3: TGTGCCAGCAGCGTCAGCGGGAGGCTAGGAAATGAGCAGTTCTTC. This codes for CASSVSGRLGNEQFF.

The CDR3 coding sequence is TGTGCCAGGGTTTCGGGTGAGCAGTTCTTC. Translated, it gives CARVSGEQFF. The J gene is TRBJ2-1, the V gene TRBV19; D is ambiguous. In germline, CDR1 is LNHDA, CDR2 SQIVND (reference sequence). The CDR3 runs 10 residues. V lost 9 bases, J lost 9 bases, and 9 bases lay in between.

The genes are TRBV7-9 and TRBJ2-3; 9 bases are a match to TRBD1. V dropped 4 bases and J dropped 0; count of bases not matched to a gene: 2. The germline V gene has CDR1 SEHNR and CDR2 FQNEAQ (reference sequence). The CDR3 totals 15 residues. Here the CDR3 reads CASSSGQGSTDTQYF. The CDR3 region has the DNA TGTGCCAGCAGCTCGGGACAGGGTAGCACAGATACGCAGTATTTT.

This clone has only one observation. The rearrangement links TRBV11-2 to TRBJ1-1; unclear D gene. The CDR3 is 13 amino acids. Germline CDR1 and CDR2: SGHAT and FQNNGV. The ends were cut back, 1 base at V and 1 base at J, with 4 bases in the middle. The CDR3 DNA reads TGTGCCAGCAGCTTAGTGAGGAACACTGAAGCTTTCTTT. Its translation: CASSLVRNTEAFF. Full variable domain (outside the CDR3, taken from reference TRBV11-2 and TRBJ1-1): EAGVAQSPRYKIIEKRQSVAFWCNPISGHATLYWYQQILGQGPKLLIQFQNNGVVDDSQLPKDRFSAERLKGVDSTLKIQPAKLEDSAVYLCASSLVRNTEAFFGQGTRLTVV.

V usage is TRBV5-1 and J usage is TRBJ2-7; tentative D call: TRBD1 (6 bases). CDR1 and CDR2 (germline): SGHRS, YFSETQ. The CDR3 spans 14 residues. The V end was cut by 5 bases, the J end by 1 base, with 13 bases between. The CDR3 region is CASRTTGDSYEQYF. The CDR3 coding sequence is TGCGCCAGCAGGACGACAGGAGATTCCTACGAGCAGTACTTC.

CDR3 nucleotides: TGTGCCAGCAGTCTGGAGGGGGGTGGGTCTTACGAGCAGTACTTC. Protein sequence: CASSLEGGGSYEQYF. The chain combines TRBV27 with TRBJ2-7, with D perhaps given as TRBD1 or TRBD2 (6 bases each). Germline lookup yields CDR1 MNHEY and CDR2 SMNVEV (reference sequence). This CDR3 is built from 15 residues. V was cut by 5 bases and J by 4 bases, with 18 bases left in between.

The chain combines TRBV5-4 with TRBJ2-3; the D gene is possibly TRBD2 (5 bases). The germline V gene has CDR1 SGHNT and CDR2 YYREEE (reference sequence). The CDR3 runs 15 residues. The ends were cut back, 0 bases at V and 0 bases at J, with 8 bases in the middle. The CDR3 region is CASSLVPGSTDTQYF. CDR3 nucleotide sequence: TGTGCCAGCAGCTTGGTTCCGGGAAGCACAGATACGCAGTATTTT.

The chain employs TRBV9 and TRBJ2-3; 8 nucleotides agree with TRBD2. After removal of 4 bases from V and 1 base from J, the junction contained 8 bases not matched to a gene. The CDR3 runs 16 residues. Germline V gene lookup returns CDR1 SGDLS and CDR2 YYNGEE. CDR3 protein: CASSPRTSRRTDTQYF. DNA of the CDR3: TGTGCCAGCAGCCCTCGGACTAGCCGACGCACAGATACGCAGTATTTT.

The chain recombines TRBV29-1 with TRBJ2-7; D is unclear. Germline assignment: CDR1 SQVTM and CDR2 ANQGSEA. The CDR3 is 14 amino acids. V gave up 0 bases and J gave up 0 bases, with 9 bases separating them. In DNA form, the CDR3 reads TGCAGCGTTGAAGATGCCGAGAGCTCCTACGAGCAGTACTTC. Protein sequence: CSVEDAESSYEQYF.

The CDR3 here is CAARDSGNEKLFF. The CDR3 nucleotides read TGTGCCGCTCGGGACAGCGGAAATGAAAAACTGTTTTTT. V is TRBV27 and J is TRBJ1-4; 7 bases fit TRBD1. Germline values: CDR1 MNHEY, CDR2 SMNVEV (reference sequence). V lost 11 bases and J lost 5; bases outside the gene matches: 8. The CDR3 extends over 13 amino acids.

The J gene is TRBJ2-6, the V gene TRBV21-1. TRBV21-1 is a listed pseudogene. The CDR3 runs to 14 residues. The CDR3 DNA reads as TGTGCCAGCAGCAAAGCTTCTGGGGCCAACGTCCTGACTTTC. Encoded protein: CASSKASGANVLTF.

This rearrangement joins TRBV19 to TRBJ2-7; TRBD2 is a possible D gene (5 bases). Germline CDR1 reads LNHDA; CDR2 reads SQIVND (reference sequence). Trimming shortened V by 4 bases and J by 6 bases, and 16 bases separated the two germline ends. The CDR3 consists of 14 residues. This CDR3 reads CASSTHLASGEQYF. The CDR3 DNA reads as TGTGCCAGTAGTACCCACCTAGCCTCGGGCGAGCAGTACTTC.

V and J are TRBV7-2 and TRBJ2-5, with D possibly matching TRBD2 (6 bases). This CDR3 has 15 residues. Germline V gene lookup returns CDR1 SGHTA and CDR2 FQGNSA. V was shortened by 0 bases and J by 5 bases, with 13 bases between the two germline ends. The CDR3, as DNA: TGTGCCAGCAGCTTAGCCGGGGGTAGTAGGGAGACCCAGTACTTC. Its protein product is CASSLAGGSRETQYF. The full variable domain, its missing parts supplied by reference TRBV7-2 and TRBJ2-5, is GAGVSQSPSNKVTEKGKDVELRCDPISGHTALYWYRQSLGQGLEFLIYFQGNSAPDKSGLPSDRFSAERTGGSVSTLTIQRTQQEDSAVYLCASSLAGGSRETQYFGPGTRLLVL.

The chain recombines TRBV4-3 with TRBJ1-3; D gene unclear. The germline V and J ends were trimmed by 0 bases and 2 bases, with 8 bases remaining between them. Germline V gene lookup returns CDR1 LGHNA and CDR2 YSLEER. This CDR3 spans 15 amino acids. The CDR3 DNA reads TGCGCCAGCAGCCAAGATGAGGGAGCTGGAAACACCATATATTTT. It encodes CASSQDEGAGNTIYF.

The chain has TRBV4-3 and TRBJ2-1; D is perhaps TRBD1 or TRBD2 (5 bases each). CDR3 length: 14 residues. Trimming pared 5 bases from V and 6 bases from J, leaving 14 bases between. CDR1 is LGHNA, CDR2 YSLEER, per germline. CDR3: CASSLGPSSNEQFF. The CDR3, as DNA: TGCGCCAGCAGCTTGGGACCCTCTAGCAATGAGCAGTTCTTC.

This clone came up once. Here the CDR3 reads CASSLGPPGWQYF. CDR3 nucleotides: TGTGCCAGCAGCCTAGGCCCCCCCGGATGGCAGTACTTC. The gene calls are TRBV11-2 and TRBJ2-7; D unresolved. This CDR3 spans 13 amino acids. Germline CDR1 is SGHAT and CDR2 is FQNNGV. Trimming removed 5 bases from V and 9 bases from J, with 17 bases in between.

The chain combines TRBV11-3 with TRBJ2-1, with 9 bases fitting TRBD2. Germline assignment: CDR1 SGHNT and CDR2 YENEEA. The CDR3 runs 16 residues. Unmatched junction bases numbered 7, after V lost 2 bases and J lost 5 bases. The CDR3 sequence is CASSLRGGGGDNEQFF. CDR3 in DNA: TGTGCCAGCAGCTTAAGGGGCGGCGGGGGGGACAATGAGCAGTTCTTC.

CDR3 sequence reads: CASREREGPGELFF. The CDR3 DNA sequence: TGTGCCAGCAGGGAGCGGGAGGGCCCCGGGGAGCTGTTTTTT. The V and J genes are TRBV2 and TRBJ2-2; 10 bases map to TRBD2. The germline V gene encodes CDR1 SNHLY and CDR2 FYNNEI. Trimming cost V 6 bases and J 6 bases; bases outside gene matches: 4. This CDR3 contains 14 residues.

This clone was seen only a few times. The CDR3 nucleotides are TGTGCCAGCTCACCCTCCCGCAATCAGCCCCAGCATTTT. Protein: CASSPSRNQPQHF. This chain connects TRBV18 to TRBJ1-5; no clear D. Germline V gene sequence: CDR1 KGHSH, CDR2 LQKENI. CDR3 length: 13 residues. Trimming removed 3 bases from V and 2 bases from J, with 5 bases in between.

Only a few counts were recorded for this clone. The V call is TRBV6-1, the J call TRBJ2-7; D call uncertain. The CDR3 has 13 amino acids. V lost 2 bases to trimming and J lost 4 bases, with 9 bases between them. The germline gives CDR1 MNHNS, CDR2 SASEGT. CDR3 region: CASSEWVEYEQYF. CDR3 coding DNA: TGTGCCAGCAGTGAATGGGTCGAATACGAGCAGTACTTC.

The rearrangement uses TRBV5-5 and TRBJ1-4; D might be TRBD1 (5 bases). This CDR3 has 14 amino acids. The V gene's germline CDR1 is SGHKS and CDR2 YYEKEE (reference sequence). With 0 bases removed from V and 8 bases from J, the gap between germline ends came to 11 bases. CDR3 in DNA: TGTGCCAGCAGCTTGGGTAGACAGTGGGAAAAACTGTTTTTT. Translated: CASSLGRQWEKLFF.

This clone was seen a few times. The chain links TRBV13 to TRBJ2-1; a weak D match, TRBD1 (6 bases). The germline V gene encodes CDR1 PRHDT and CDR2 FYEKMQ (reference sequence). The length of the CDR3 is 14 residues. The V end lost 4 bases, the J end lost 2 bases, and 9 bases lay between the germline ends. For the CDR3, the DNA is TGTGCCAGCAGCTCCACAGGGCCCTACAATGAGCAGTTCTTC. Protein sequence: CASSSTGPYNEQFF.